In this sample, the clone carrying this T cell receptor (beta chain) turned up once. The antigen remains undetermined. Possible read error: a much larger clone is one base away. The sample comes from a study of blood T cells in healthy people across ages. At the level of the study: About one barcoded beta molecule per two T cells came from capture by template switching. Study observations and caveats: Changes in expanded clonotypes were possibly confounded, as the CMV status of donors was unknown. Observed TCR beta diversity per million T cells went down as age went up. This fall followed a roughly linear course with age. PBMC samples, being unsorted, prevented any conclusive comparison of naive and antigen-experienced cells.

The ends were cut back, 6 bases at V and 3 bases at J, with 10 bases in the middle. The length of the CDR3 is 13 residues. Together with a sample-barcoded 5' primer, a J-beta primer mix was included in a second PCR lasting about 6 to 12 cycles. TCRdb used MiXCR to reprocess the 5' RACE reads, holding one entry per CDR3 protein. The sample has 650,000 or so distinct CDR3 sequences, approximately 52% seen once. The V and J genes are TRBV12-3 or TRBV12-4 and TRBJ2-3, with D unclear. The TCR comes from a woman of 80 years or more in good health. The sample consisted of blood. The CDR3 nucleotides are TGTGCCAGCAGGGCCACTGGGACAGATACGCAGTATTTT. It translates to CASRATGTDTQYF.